This T cell receptor beta chain emerged from a study of T cell clones after liver transplantation. The CDR3 is 15 residues long. The V and J ends lost 2 bases and 5 bases respectively, with 13 bases between them. Per the germline V gene, CDR1 is MNHNS and CDR2 is SASEGT. Libraries were prepared by immunoSEQ multiplex PCR; TCRdb keeps only in-frame clonotypes and omits some of them. The table records 75,000 to 95,000 clones, around four fifths of them present only once. The chain has TRBV6-1 and TRBJ1-5; no firm D call. The material was CD4+ T cells from blood, obtained at the 22-month timepoint. The sequence derives from a human patient who received a liver transplant. Some of the T cells might come from the graft donor. The CDR3 spells CASSEFGSPYQPQHF. The CDR3 region has the DNA TGTGCCAGCAGTGAATTCGGCAGCCCTTATCAGCCCCAGCATTTT.